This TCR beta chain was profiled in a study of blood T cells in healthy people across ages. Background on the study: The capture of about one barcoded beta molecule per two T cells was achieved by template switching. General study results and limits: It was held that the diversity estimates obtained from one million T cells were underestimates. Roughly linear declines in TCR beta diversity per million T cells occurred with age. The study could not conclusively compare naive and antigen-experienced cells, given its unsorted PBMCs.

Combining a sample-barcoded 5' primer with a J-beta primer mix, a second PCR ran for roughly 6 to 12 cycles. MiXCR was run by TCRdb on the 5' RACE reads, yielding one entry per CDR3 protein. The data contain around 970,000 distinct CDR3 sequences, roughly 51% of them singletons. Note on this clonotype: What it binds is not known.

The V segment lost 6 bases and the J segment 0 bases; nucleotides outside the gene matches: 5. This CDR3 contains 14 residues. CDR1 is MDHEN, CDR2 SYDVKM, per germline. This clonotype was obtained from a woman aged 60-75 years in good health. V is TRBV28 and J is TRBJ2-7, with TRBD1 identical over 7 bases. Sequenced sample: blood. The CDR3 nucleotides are TGTGCCAGCAGACAGGGGCCTAACTCCTACGAGCAGTACTTC. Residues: CASRQGPNSYEQYF. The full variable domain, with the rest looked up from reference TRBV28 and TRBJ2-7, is DVKVTQSSRYLVKRTGEKVFLECVQDMDHENMFWYRQDPGLGLRLIYFSYDVKMKEKGDIPEGYSVSREKKERFSLILESASTNQTSMYLCASRQGPNSYEQYFGPGTRLTVT.